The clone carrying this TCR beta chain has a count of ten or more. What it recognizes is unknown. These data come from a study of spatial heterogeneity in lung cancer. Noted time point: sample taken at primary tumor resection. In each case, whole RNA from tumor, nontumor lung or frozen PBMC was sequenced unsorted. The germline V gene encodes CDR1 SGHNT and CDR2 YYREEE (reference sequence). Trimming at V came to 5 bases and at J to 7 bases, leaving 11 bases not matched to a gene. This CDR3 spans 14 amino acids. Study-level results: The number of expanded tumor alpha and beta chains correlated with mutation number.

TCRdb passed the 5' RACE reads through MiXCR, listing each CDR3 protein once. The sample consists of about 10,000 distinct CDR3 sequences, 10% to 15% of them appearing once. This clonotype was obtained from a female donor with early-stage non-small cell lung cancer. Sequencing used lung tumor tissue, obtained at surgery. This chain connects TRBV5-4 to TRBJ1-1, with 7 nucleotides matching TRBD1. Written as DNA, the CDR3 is TGTGCCAGCAGGGGGAAGGGGGCCCGGAGTGAAGCTTTCTTT. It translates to CASRGKGARSEAFF.